This is a list of T cell receptor beta chains from one sample in a study of blood T cell repertoires in COVID-19. This table comes from immunoSEQ multiplex PCR, and its TCRdb copy is limited to in-frame clones, with some not included. Counted here are about 150,000 clones, about 79% occurring once; the ten biggest clones make up roughly 7.9%. What was sequenced was peripheral blood. The receptors shown here come from a woman aged 50 to 65 in a cohort sampled during active or convalescent COVID-19. Both conserved end residues are trimmed from each CDR3.

j_call: TRBJ1-5
v_call: TRBV18
cdr3_aa: ASSPLIPGQVTYSNQPQH

j_call: TRBJ1-2
v_call: TRBV10-1
cdr3_aa: ASLPSDRANYGYT

j_call: TRBJ1-4
v_call: TRBV5-5
cdr3_aa: ASSPYQSGEKLF

j_call: TRBJ1-2
v_call: TRBV6-5
cdr3_aa: ASSYGQLNYGYT

j_call: TRBJ1-2
v_call: TRBV20-1
cdr3_aa: SARERGGYT

j_call: TRBJ1-4
v_call: TRBV27
cdr3_aa: ASSFRRGGTNEKLF

j_call: TRBJ2-7
v_call: TRBV7-9
cdr3_aa: ASSLAPAGEGPY

j_call: TRBJ2-5
v_call: TRBV4-1
cdr3_aa: ASSQDRAGGYQETQY

j_call: TRBJ2-5
v_call: TRBV14
cdr3_aa: ASSQELAPGGETQY

j_call: TRBJ2-5
v_call: TRBV7-2
cdr3_aa: ASSLRTSGEETQY

j_call: TRBJ2-3
v_call: TRBV5-1
cdr3_aa: ASSLQGNTDTQY

j_call: TRBJ1-1
v_call: TRBV29-1
cdr3_aa: SGRQVGLNTEAF

j_call: TRBJ2-7
v_call: TRBV6-5
cdr3_aa: ASSPGTSNYEQY

j_call: TRBJ1-1
v_call: TRBV4-3
cdr3_aa: ASSRSGGQTEAF

j_call: TRBJ2-3
v_call: TRBV29-1
cdr3_aa: SVGTSWAGTDTQY